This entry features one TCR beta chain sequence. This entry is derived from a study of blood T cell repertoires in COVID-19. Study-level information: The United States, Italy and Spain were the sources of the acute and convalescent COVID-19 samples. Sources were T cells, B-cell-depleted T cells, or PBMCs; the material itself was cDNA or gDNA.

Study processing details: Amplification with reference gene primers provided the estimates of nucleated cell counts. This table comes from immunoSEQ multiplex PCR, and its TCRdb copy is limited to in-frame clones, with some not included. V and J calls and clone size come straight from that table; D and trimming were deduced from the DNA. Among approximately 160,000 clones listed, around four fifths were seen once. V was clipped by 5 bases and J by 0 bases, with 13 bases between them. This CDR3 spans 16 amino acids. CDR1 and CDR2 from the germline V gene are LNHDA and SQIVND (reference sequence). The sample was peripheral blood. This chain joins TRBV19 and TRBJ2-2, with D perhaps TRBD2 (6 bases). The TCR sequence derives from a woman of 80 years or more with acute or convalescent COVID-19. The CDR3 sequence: CASSFTGLPNTGELFF. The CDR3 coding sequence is TGTGCCAGTAGTTTTACGGGACTTCCGAACACCGGGGAGCTGTTTTTT.